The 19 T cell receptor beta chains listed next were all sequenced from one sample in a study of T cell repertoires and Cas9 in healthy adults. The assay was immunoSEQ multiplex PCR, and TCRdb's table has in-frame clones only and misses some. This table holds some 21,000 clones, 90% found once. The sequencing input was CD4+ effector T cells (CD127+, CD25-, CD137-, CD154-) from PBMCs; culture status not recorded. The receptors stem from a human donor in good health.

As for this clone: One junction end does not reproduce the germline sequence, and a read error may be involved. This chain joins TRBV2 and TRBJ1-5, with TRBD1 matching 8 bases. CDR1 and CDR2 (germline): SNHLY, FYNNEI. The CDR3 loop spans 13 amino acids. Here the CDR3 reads CASRAGGNQPQRF. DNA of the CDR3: TGTGCCAGTAGAGCAGGGGGCAATCAGCCCCAGCGTTTT.

Here the CDR3 DNA reads TGTGCCAGCAGCTTAGCCGGGGCGGGCAGAAACTCCTACGAGCAGTACTTC. Its protein is CASSLAGAGRNSYEQYF. The V and J genes are TRBV7-9 and TRBJ2-7, with D possibly being TRBD1 or TRBD2 (5 bases each). CDR3 length: 17 residues. V shed 0 bases and J shed 0 bases, with 15 bases lying between them. The germline V gene encodes CDR1 SEHNR and CDR2 FQNEAQ (reference sequence).

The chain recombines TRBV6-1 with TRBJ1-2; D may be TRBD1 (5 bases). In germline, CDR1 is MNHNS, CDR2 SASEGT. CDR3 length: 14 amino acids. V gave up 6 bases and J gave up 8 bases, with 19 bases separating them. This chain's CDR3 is CASRTDGDWEGYTF. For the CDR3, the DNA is TGTGCCAGCAGGACCGATGGGGACTGGGAAGGCTACACCTTC.

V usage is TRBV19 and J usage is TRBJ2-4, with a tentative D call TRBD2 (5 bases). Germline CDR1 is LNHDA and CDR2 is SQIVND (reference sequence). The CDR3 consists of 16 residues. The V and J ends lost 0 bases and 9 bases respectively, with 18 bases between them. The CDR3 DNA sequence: TGTGCCAGTAGTATAGACCCCCCCGGGTCTGGGAGCATTCAGTACTTC. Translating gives CASSIDPPGSGSIQYF. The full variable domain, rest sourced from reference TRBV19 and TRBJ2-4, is DGGITQSPKYLFRKEGQNVTLSCEQNLNHDAMYWYRQDPGQGLRLIYYSQIVNDFQKGDIAEGYSVSREKKESFPLTVTSAQKNPTAFYLCASSIDPPGSGSIQYFGAGTRLSVL.

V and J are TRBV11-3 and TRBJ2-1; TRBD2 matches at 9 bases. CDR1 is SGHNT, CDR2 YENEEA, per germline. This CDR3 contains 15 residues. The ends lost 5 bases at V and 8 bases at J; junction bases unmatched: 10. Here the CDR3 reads CASSPGTSTSHEQFF. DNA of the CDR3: TGTGCCAGCAGCCCTGGGACTAGCACATCCCATGAGCAGTTCTTC.

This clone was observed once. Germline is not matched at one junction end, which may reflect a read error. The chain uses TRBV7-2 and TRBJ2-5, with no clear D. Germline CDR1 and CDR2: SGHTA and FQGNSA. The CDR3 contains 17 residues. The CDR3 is CASSLVATLGLKETQYF. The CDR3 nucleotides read TGTGCCAGCAGTTTAGTGGCTACCTTGGGTCTCAAAGAGACCCAGTACTTC.

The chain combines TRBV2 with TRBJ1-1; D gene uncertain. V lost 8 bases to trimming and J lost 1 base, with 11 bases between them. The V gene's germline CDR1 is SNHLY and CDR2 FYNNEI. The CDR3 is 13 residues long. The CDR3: CASGLGENTEAFF. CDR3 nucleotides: TGTGCCAGCGGGCTTGGAGAGAACACTGAAGCTTTCTTT.

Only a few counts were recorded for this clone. The DNA of the CDR3 is TGCGCCAGCAGCCAACTGAGGGGAGGGACTGAAGCTTTCTTT. Protein product: CASSQLRGGTEAFF. The chain joins TRBV4-1 to TRBJ1-1; maybe TRBD1 (5 bases). The CDR3 contains 14 residues. Germline V lookup: CDR1 MGHRA, CDR2 YSYEKL. Trimming cost V 2 bases and J 5 bases, with 12 bases left between them.

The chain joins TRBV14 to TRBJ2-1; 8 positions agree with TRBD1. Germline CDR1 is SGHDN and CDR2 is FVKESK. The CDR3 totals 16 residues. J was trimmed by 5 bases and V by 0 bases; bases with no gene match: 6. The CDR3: CASSQDWGTGNNEQFF. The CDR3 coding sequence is TGTGCCAGCAGCCAAGACTGGGGGACAGGAAACAATGAGCAGTTCTTC.

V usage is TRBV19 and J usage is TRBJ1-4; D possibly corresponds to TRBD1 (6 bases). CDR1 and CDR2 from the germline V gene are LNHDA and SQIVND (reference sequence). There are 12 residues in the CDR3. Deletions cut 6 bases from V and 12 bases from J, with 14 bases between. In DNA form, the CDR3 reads TGTGCCAGTAGAGGTAGGGGGTCCGAACTGTTTTTT. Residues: CASRGRGSELFF. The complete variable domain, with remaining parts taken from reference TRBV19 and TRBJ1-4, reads DGGITQSPKYLFRKEGQNVTLSCEQNLNHDAMYWYRQDPGQGLRLIYYSQIVNDFQKGDIAEGYSVSREKKESFPLTVTSAQKNPTAFYLCASRGRGSELFFGSGTQLSVL.

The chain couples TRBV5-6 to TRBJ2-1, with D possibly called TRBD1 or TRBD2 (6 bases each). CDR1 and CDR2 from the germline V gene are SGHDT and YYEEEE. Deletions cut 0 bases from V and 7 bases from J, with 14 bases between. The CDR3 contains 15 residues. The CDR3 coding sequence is TGTGCCAGCAGCTTGGTTCGTCGGGGGCTAAATGAGCAGTTCTTC. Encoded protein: CASSLVRRGLNEQFF. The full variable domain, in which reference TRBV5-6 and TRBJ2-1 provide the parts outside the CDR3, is DAGVTQSPTHLIKTRGQQVTLRCSPKSGHDTVSWYQQALGQGPQFIFQYYEEEERQRGNFPDRFSGHQFPNYSSELNVNALLLGDSALYLCASSLVRRGLNEQFFGPGTRLTVL.

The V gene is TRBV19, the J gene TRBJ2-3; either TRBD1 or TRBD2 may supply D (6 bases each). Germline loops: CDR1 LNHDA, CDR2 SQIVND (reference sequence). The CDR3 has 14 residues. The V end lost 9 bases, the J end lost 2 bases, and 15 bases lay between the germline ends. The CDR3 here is CASRPTGATDTQYF. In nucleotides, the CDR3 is TGTGCCAGCCGACCTACGGGGGCCACAGATACGCAGTATTTT.

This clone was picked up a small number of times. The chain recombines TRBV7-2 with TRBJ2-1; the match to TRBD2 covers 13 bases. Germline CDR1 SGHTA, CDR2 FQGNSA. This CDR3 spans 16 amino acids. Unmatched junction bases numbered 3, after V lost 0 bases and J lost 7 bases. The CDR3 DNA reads TGTGCCAGCAGCTTAGCCCGGACTAGCGGGGGTAATGAGCAGTTCTTC. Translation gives CASSLARTSGGNEQFF.

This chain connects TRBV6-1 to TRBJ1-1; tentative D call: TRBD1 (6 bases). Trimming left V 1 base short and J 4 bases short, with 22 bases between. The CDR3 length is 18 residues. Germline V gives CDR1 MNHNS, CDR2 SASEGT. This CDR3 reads CASSEDIAWGAISTEAFF. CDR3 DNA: TGTGCCAGCAGTGAAGATATAGCGTGGGGGGCCATTAGCACTGAAGCTTTCTTT.

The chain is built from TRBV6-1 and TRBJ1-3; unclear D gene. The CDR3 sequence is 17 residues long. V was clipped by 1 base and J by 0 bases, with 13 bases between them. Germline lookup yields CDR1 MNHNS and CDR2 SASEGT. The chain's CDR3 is CASSEVGIGSSGNTIYF. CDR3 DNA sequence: TGTGCCAGCAGTGAAGTGGGAATAGGGAGCTCTGGAAACACCATATATTTT.

The CDR3: CASSSPYTEAFF. The DNA of the CDR3 is TGCGCCAGCAGCTCCCCTTACACTGAAGCTTTCTTT. V and J are TRBV4-1 and TRBJ1-1; no clear D gene. The CDR3 length is 12 residues. Trimming removed 5 bases at V and 3 bases at J, with 7 bases between. Germline CDR1 is MGHRA and CDR2 is YSYEKL.

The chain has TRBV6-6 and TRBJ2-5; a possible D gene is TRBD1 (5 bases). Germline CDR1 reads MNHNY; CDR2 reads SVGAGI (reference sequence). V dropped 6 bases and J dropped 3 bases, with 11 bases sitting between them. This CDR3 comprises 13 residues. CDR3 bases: TGTGCCAGCAGCCCCCGACAGAAAGAGACCCAGTACTTC. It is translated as CASSPRQKETQYF.

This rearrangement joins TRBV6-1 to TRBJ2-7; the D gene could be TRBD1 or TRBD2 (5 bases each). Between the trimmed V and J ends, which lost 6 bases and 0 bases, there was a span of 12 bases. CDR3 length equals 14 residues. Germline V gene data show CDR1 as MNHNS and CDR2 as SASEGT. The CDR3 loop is CASRGDGSSYEQYF. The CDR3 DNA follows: TGTGCCAGCAGAGGGGACGGAAGCTCCTACGAGCAGTACTTC.

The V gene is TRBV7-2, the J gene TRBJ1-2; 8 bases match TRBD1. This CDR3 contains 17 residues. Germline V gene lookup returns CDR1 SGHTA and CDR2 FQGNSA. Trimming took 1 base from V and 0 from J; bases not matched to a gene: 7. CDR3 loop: CASSLGFTGGANYGYTF. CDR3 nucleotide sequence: TGTGCCAGCAGCTTAGGTTTCACAGGGGGAGCTAACTATGGCTACACCTTC.